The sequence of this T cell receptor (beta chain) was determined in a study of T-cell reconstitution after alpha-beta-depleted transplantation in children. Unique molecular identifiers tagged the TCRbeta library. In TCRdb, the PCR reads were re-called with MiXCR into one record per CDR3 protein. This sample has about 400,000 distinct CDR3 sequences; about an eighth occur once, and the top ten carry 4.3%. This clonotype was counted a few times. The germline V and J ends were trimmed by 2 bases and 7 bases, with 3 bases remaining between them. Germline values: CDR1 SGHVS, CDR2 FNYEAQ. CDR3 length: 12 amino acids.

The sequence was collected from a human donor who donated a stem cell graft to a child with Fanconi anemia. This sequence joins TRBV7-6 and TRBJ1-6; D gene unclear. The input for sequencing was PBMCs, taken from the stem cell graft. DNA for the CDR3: TGTGCCAGCAGCTTAAGCAATTCACCCCTCCACTTT. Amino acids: CASSLSNSPLHF.